One sample yielded the 25 T cell receptor beta chains listed below, sequenced in a study of Ad26.COV2.S vaccination and SARS-CoV-2 variants. Here immunoSEQ multiplex PCR was the method, and the copy in TCRdb shows in-frame clones only, minus some. Of some 640,000 clones listed, roughly 90% are singletons. The treatment was: some 19 received Ad26.COV2.S at low or high dose, single or two shots; 5 received placebo; per-sample allocation not given. At day 63 after the first vaccine or placebo injection, samples were drawn. This specimen was peripheral blood, taken in a trial of Ad26.COV2.S vaccine versus placebo. The receptors derive from a person aged 18-65 years who received the Ad26.COV2.S COVID-19 vaccine or a placebo.

The genes are TRBV30 and TRBJ1-1; D is uncertain. The germline V gene encodes CDR1 GTSNPN and CDR2 SVGIG (reference sequence). This CDR3 is 14 amino acids long. Trimming took 0 bases from V and 3 from J, leaving 11 bases between them. This CDR3 reads CAWSVLPRDTEAFF. The DNA of the CDR3 is TGTGCCTGGAGTGTTCTACCTCGGGACACTGAAGCTTTCTTT.

CDR3 DNA sequence: TGTGCCAGTAGTCCGCGGGCAGGGGCGAACACCGGGGAGCTGTTTTTT. Its protein is CASSPRAGANTGELFF. The rearrangement joins TRBV19 to TRBJ2-2; D perhaps matches TRBD1 (6 bases). Per the germline V gene, CDR1 is LNHDA and CDR2 is SQIVND (reference sequence). The CDR3 contains 16 residues. Trimming took 5 bases from V and 0 from J, leaving 13 bases between them.

The chain carries TRBV30 and TRBJ1-1; perhaps TRBD1 as D (6 bases). The CDR3 contains 13 residues. V lost 3 bases and J lost 3, with 11 bases in between. The V gene's germline CDR1 is GTSNPN and CDR2 SVGIG (reference sequence). The CDR3 DNA reads as TGTGCCTGGAGACAGGGTATGGACACTGAAGCTTTCTTT. Amino acid sequence: CAWRQGMDTEAFF.

As for this clone: Other DNA sequences within the sample encode an identical CDR3. The rearrangement links TRBV3-1 (or the pseudogene TRBV3-2) to TRBJ1-1; TRBD1 might be the D (6 bases). The CDR3 is 14 residues long. Germline V CDR1 and CDR2: LGHDT, YNNKEL (reference sequence). Trimming took off 1 base at V and 4 bases at J, with 10 bases between the two ends. Written as DNA, the CDR3 is TGTGCCAGCAGCCAAGGGGGCAGGGGCACTGAAGCTTTCTTT. It specifies CASSQGGRGTEAFF.

The chain links TRBV15 to TRBJ2-5; unclear D gene. CDR3 length: 14 amino acids. Between the trimmed V and J ends, which lost 1 base and 3 bases, there was a span of 9 bases. Germline-derived CDR1 and CDR2 are LNHNV and YYDKDF (reference sequence). The CDR3, as DNA: TGTGCCACCAGCAGAGGGGCAGCTGAAGAGACCCAGTACTTC. This gives the protein CATSRGAAEETQYF.

The chain couples TRBV7-9 to TRBJ1-1; D may be TRBD1 (6 bases). The CDR3 has 16 amino acids. The germline V gene has CDR1 SEHNR and CDR2 FQNEAQ (reference sequence). The V end lost 7 bases, the J end lost 3 bases, and 21 bases lay between the germline ends. CDR3 in DNA: TGTGCCAGCACCCCCCCTCCTTGGGGGGCGGACACTGAAGCTTTCTTT. It codes for CASTPPPWGADTEAFF.

The chain couples TRBV19 to TRBJ1-2; 12 bases map to TRBD1. CDR1 is LNHDA, CDR2 SQIVND, per germline (reference sequence). V shed 4 bases, J shed 0 bases, and the junction held 6 bases outside the gene matches. The CDR3 runs 17 residues. CDR3 in amino acids: CASSRDRGQPSNYGYTF. Here the CDR3 DNA reads TGTGCCAGTAGTAGGGACAGGGGGCAACCTTCTAACTATGGCTACACCTTC.

Concerning this clone itself: The identical CDR3 is also encoded by other nucleotide sequences in the sample. The chain employs TRBV7-2 and TRBJ1-5; D might be TRBD1 (5 bases). Deletions cut 5 bases from V and 1 base from J, with 9 bases between. CDR3 length equals 14 residues. Germline CDR1 reads SGHTA; CDR2 reads FQGNSA. The CDR3: CASSPRDSNQPQHF. In nucleotides, the CDR3 is TGTGCCAGCAGCCCCCGGGACAGCAATCAGCCCCAGCATTTT.

This clone showed up just a few times. V is TRBV3-1 (or the pseudogene TRBV3-2) and J is TRBJ1-6; a weak D match, TRBD1 (5 bases). From germline, CDR1 is LGHDT and CDR2 YNNKEL (reference sequence). Deletions cut 4 bases from V and 5 bases from J, with 9 bases between. The CDR3 is made up of 14 amino acids. The CDR3 coding sequence is TGTGCCAGCAGCCCGGGACGGAATAATTCACCCCTCCACTTT. Translation: CASSPGRNNSPLHF.

This clone was counted once. This chain connects TRBV5-6 to TRBJ1-4, with 8 bases aligning to TRBD1. The germline CDR1 and CDR2 sequences are SGHDT and YYEEEE. This CDR3 contains 15 residues. V gave up 0 bases and J gave up 8 bases; unmatched junction bases: 6. This CDR3 reads CASSLGQGAQEKLFF. For the CDR3, the DNA is TGTGCCAGCAGCTTGGGTCAGGGGGCGCAGGAAAAACTGTTTTTT.

V is TRBV6-2 or TRBV6-3 and J is TRBJ1-2; D uncertain. CDR3 length equals 14 residues. The V end was cut by 2 bases, the J end by 4 bases, with 11 bases between. From germline, CDR1 is MNHEY and CDR2 SVGEGT. CDR3 bases: TGTGCCAGCAGTTACGGAGGTCGAACCTATGGCTACACCTTC. It specifies CASSYGGRTYGYTF.

The genes are TRBV7-2 and TRBJ2-1; 7 bases match TRBD2. The trim removed 5 bases at V and 5 bases at J, leaving 9 bases unmatched. Germline-derived CDR1 and CDR2 are SGHTA and FQGNSA. The CDR3 length is 15 residues. The CDR3 region is CASSHREESDNEQFF. In nucleotides, the CDR3 is TGTGCCAGCAGCCACCGGGAGGAGTCGGACAATGAGCAGTTCTTC.

The chain employs TRBV2 and TRBJ2-5; 12 bases line up with TRBD2. The length of the CDR3 is 14 residues. The germline CDR1 and CDR2 sequences are SNHLY and FYNNEI. The V and J ends lost 5 bases and 9 bases, in that order; junction bases with no gene match: 7. The CDR3 here is CASSRMTSGSSQYF. The DNA for the CDR3 is TGTGCCAGCAGTAGGATGACTAGCGGGAGTTCCCAGTACTTC.

This clone was recorded once. Here the CDR3 DNA reads TGTGCCAGCAAGAACAGGGGTCGCAATCAGCCCCAGCATTTT. Translation: CASKNRGRNQPQHF. This chain connects TRBV6-5 to TRBJ1-5, with 7 nucleotides matching TRBD1. The V gene's germline CDR1 is MNHEY and CDR2 SVGAGI. Losses at the gene ends were 7 bases for V and 2 bases for J; bases not matched to a gene: 5. This CDR3 has 14 residues.

This rearrangement joins TRBV18 to TRBJ1-1; D is uncertain. V was shortened by 3 bases and J by 2 bases, with 7 bases between the two germline ends. Germline CDR1 reads KGHSH; CDR2 reads LQKENI. The CDR3 is 13 amino acids. This CDR3 reads CASSPHPNTEAFF. The CDR3 bases are TGTGCCAGCTCACCCCACCCCAACACTGAAGCTTTCTTT.

This rearrangement joins TRBV7-9 to TRBJ1-1; D call uncertain. Trimming shortened V by 4 bases and J by 1 base, and 7 bases separated the two germline ends. The germline CDR1 and CDR2 sequences are SEHNR and FQNEAQ (reference sequence). The CDR3 consists of 13 residues. The CDR3 protein is CASSSYKNTEAFF. The CDR3 nucleotides read TGTGCCAGCAGCTCCTACAAGAACACTGAAGCTTTCTTT.

V is TRBV7-2 and J is TRBJ2-1; TRBD2 matches 7 bases. Trimming cost V 5 bases and J 6 bases; bases outside gene matches: 7. The CDR3 consists of 14 residues. The V gene's germline CDR1 is SGHTA and CDR2 FQGNSA. The CDR3 DNA sequence: TGTGCCAGCAGCAGGGGAGCGGGAACCAATGAGCAGTTCTTC. Its translation is CASSRGAGTNEQFF.

J is TRBJ2-5 and V is TRBV5-1; the D is unclear. Deletions cut 4 bases from V and 2 bases from J, with 9 bases between. Germline loops: CDR1 SGHRS, CDR2 YFSETQ. This CDR3 has 13 residues. CDR3 loop: CASSTTTQETQYF. CDR3 nucleotides: TGCGCCAGCAGCACGACAACTCAAGAGACCCAGTACTTC.

This clone showed up just a few times. The chain couples TRBV27 to TRBJ1-2, with no clear D. V was clipped by 4 bases and J by 4 bases, with 7 bases between them. The germline V gene has CDR1 MNHEY and CDR2 SMNVEV (reference sequence). The CDR3 has 12 amino acids. CDR3 region: CASSSKGYGYTF. The CDR3 DNA reads as TGTGCCAGCAGTTCAAAGGGCTATGGCTACACCTTC.

The V and J genes are TRBV6-1 and TRBJ2-1, with TRBD2 matching 9 bases. Germline V gene lookup returns CDR1 MNHNS and CDR2 SASEGT. The CDR3 length is 14 residues. The junction had 1 base not matched to a gene; V was cut back by 3 bases and J by 4 bases. The CDR3 here is CASSEGLAYNEQFF. CDR3 nucleotides: TGTGCCAGCAGTGAGGGACTAGCTTACAATGAGCAGTTCTTC.

The chain carries TRBV10-1 and TRBJ1-1; weak D call: TRBD1 (5 bases). Germline CDR1 and CDR2: WNHNN and SYGVQD (reference sequence). The CDR3 length is 14 residues. The ends were cut back, 3 bases at V and 4 bases at J, with 12 bases in the middle. The CDR3 nucleotides read TGCGCCAGCAGTGACTCGGGGCTCCCCACTGAAGCTTTCTTT. Its protein product is CASSDSGLPTEAFF.

The rearrangement joins TRBV9 to TRBJ2-5, with 9 nucleotides matching TRBD2. This CDR3 is built from 15 residues. The ends lost 0 bases at V and 2 bases at J; junction bases unmatched: 2. Germline-derived CDR1 and CDR2 are SGDLS and YYNGEE. The CDR3 DNA reads as TGTGCCAGCAGCGTAGCTAGCGGGGCGCAAGAGACCCAGTACTTC. Its translation is CASSVASGAQETQYF.

The genes are TRBV6-5 and TRBJ2-3; TRBD2 matches 8 bases. V lost 9 bases and J lost 2; bases outside the gene matches: 7. The CDR3 extends over 14 amino acids. Looked up from germline, CDR1 is MNHEY and CDR2 is SVGAGI. The CDR3 DNA is TGTGCCAGTCTCCGCGGGGGGCCCACAGATACGCAGTATTTT. Translating it yields CASLRGGPTDTQYF.

The rearrangement joins TRBV7-6 to TRBJ2-3, with 7 bases lining up with TRBD1. The CDR3 runs to 15 residues. In germline, CDR1 is SGHVS, CDR2 FNYEAQ. Losses at the gene ends were 1 base for V and 3 bases for J; bases not matched to a gene: 4. The CDR3 protein is CASSLVTGETDTQYF. The CDR3 region has the DNA TGTGCCAGCAGCTTAGTAACAGGGGAAACAGATACGCAGTATTTT.

Concerning this clone itself: This sample includes further DNA sequences coding for the same CDR3. The rearrangement uses TRBV3-1 (or the pseudogene TRBV3-2) and TRBJ1-3; no clear D. Trimming cost V 1 base and J 7 bases, with 5 bases left between them. The germline V gene encodes CDR1 LGHDT and CDR2 YNNKEL (reference sequence). There are 12 residues in the CDR3. The CDR3 DNA is TGTGCCAGCAGCCAAGTACTTAACACCATATATTTT. It is translated as CASSQVLNTIYF.